This TCR beta chain was found in a study of response to subunit inactivated influenza vaccine. TCRdb reanalysed the RT-PCR reads using MiXCR and keeps one entry per CDR3 protein. This sample has more than 700,000 distinct CDR3 sequences, with over 20% found just once. This clonotype is a singleton in its sample. The receptor comes from a man aged 50-59 years who received an inactivated influenza vaccine. The material was PBMCs from blood, obtained 4 to 6 days after vaccination.

CDR3 loop: CASSPDRAVGELFF. In DNA form, the CDR3 reads TGTGCCAGCAGCCCGGACAGGGCGGTCGGGGAGCTGTTTTTT. J is TRBJ2-2 and V is TRBV12-3 or TRBV12-4; 8 bases fit TRBD1. The CDR3 covers 14 residues. The V gene end was trimmed by 6 bases and the J gene end by 7 bases; junction bases not matched to a gene: 7.